The 21 T cell receptor beta chains below come from one sample, sequenced in a study of T cell responses to AZD1222 COVID-19 vaccine (dated by TCRdb to the early 2020s). Library construction relied on the immunoSEQ multiplex PCR assay. What TCRdb holds here is the immuneACCESS table cut down to in-frame rearrangements. Part of the clones is not present; checked against another copy, under half of the missing clones reflect an unresolved V gene, and the others are unexplained. The table for this sample lists about 110,000 clones; 80% to 90% of them were counted only once. The top ten clones comprise around 15% of the sample. Taken with the paper, the label for time point translates to: about 28 days (+/-7) after the second vaccine dose. The specimen was peripheral blood, collected 28 days after the second AZD1222 dose. These receptors were taken from an adult who received the AZD1222 COVID-19 vaccine.

The rearrangement joins TRBV4-1 to TRBJ1-4; tentative D call: TRBD1 (6 bases). Looked up from germline, CDR1 is MGHRA and CDR2 is YSYEKL. The V gene lost 2 bases and the J gene lost 10 bases, with 38 bases spanning the gap. This CDR3 comprises 22 residues. The CDR3 region is CASSQFAPTEGGLFSRKGKLFF. CDR3 nucleotides: TGCGCCAGCAGCCAATTCGCGCCGACCGAGGGGGGGCTATTTTCAAGAAAAGGAAAACTGTTTTTT.

The chain links TRBV18 to TRBJ2-3; D is uncertain. Germline V gene lookup returns CDR1 KGHSH and CDR2 LQKENI. The CDR3 length is 13 residues. V was shortened by 0 bases and J by 5 bases, with 6 bases between the two germline ends. CDR3: CASSPPTVDTQYF. The CDR3 DNA reads as TGTGCCAGCTCACCACCAACGGTAGATACGCAGTATTTT.

V and J are TRBV6-4 and TRBJ1-3, with a possible D match to TRBD1 (6 bases). Looked up from germline, CDR1 is MRHNA and CDR2 is SNTAGT. The CDR3 covers 16 residues. V dropped 11 bases and J dropped 0 bases, with 20 bases sitting between them. The CDR3 region is CARSWLGANSGNTIYF. The DNA for the CDR3 is TGTGCCCGTTCCTGGCTGGGGGCAAACTCTGGAAACACCATATATTTT.

CDR3 DNA sequence: TGTGCCAGCAGTTGGGACAGGGCTTACGAGCAGTACTTC. It is translated as CASSWDRAYEQYF. V usage is TRBV27 and J usage is TRBJ2-7, with 9 bases matching TRBD1. Looked up from germline, CDR1 is MNHEY and CDR2 is SMNVEV (reference sequence). CDR3 size: 13 residues. The junction had 2 bases not matched to a gene; V was cut back by 4 bases and J by 4 bases.

J is TRBJ1-6 and V is TRBV27, with D tentatively TRBD1 (6 bases). V shed 0 bases and J shed 9 bases, with 9 bases lying between them. Germline V gene lookup returns CDR1 MNHEY and CDR2 SMNVEV (reference sequence). There are 14 residues in the CDR3. The CDR3 sequence: CASSLSGGRSPLHF. The CDR3 nucleotides read TGTGCCAGCAGTTTATCGGGGGGCCGTTCACCCCTCCACTTT.

The sample holds one count of this clone. This chain connects TRBV19 to TRBJ1-2, with a weak D call TRBD1 (5 bases). The V and J ends lost 5 bases and 2 bases respectively, with 9 bases between them. CDR3 length equals 13 residues. Per the germline V gene, CDR1 is LNHDA and CDR2 is SQIVND (reference sequence). The CDR3 DNA sequence: TGTGCCAGTAGTGTACAGGAGAACTATGGCTACACCTTC. It encodes CASSVQENYGYTF. Filled out from reference TRBV19 and TRBJ1-2, the complete variable domain reads DGGITQSPKYLFRKEGQNVTLSCEQNLNHDAMYWYRQDPGQGLRLIYYSQIVNDFQKGDIAEGYSVSREKKESFPLTVTSAQKNPTAFYLCASSVQENYGYTFGSGTRLTVV.

This chain uses TRBV2 with TRBJ1-5; possibly TRBD1 for D (5 bases). Germline CDR1 is SNHLY and CDR2 is FYNNEI. The V end was cut by 5 bases, the J end by 5 bases, with 10 bases between. This CDR3 has 13 residues. CDR3 in amino acids: CASSQGVDQPQHF. The CDR3 DNA follows: TGTGCCAGCAGTCAGGGAGTAGATCAGCCCCAGCATTTT.

The rearrangement uses TRBV12-5 and TRBJ2-5; 12 nucleotides agree with TRBD1. Germline loops: CDR1 LGHNT, CDR2 FRNRAP. The CDR3 contains 17 residues. Germline trimming cut 5 bases from V and 5 bases from J; bases unmatched to any gene: 12. In nucleotides, the CDR3 is TGTGCTAGTGGTCCGACTTCCGGGACAGGGGGCGTTGAGACCCAGTACTTC. It translates to CASGPTSGTGGVETQYF.

The chain carries TRBV27 and TRBJ2-2; either TRBD1 or TRBD2 may fit D (5 bases each). This CDR3 spans 15 amino acids. V dropped 1 base and J dropped 4 bases, with 10 bases sitting between them. Germline CDR1 and CDR2: MNHEY and SMNVEV (reference sequence). The CDR3 DNA follows: TGTGCCAGCAGTTTATGGGGGACGGTCACCGGGGAGCTGTTTTTT. Protein sequence: CASSLWGTVTGELFF.

The chain has TRBV5-1 and TRBJ2-3; D is perhaps TRBD2 (6 bases). Trimming removed 1 base at V and 2 bases at J, with 14 bases between. The CDR3 consists of 16 residues. The germline CDR1 and CDR2 sequences are SGHRS and YFSETQ. The CDR3 spells CASSLLAAGLTDTQYF. As DNA, the CDR3 is TGCGCCAGCAGCTTGTTAGCAGCGGGCCTCACAGATACGCAGTATTTT.

This clone was observed once. V usage is TRBV19 and J usage is TRBJ1-2; TRBD1 is a possible D gene (5 bases). The ends were cut back, 8 bases at V and 6 bases at J, with 22 bases in the middle. CDR3 length: 15 amino acids. Germline V gene data show CDR1 as LNHDA and CDR2 as SQIVND (reference sequence). The CDR3 DNA is TGTGCCAGTGATTCTCAACCCGGGACGGCGGATGGCTACACCTTC. It codes for CASDSQPGTADGYTF.

V is TRBV2 and J is TRBJ2-7; D is unclear. From germline, CDR1 is SNHLY and CDR2 FYNNEI. CDR3 size: 12 residues. V lost 6 bases, J lost 4 bases, and 10 bases lay in between. Here the CDR3 reads CASRLQSYEQYF. DNA of the CDR3: TGTGCCAGCAGGCTCCAATCTTACGAGCAGTACTTC.

V is TRBV19 and J is TRBJ1-1; D not certain. The CDR3 runs to 15 residues. Deletions cut 1 base from V and 3 bases from J, with 12 bases between. Germline V gene data show CDR1 as LNHDA and CDR2 as SQIVND (reference sequence). The CDR3 DNA reads TGTGCCAGTAGTATAGTCTCGGGCCCTCACACTGAAGCTTTCTTT. This gives the protein CASSIVSGPHTEAFF.

This chain links TRBV5-1 with TRBJ2-5; D could derive from TRBD1 or TRBD2 (5 bases each). The CDR3 runs to 14 residues. Per germline, CDR1 SGHRS and CDR2 YFSETQ. V shed 4 bases and J shed 5 bases, with 15 bases lying between them. The CDR3 coding sequence is TGCGCCAGCAGCAAGGCTGGGGGTCTGGAGACCCAGTACTTC. Translating gives CASSKAGGLETQYF.

The chain joins TRBV6-1 to TRBJ1-4; D call uncertain. With 0 bases removed from V and 7 bases from J, the gap between germline ends came to 12 bases. This CDR3 comprises 15 residues. CDR1 MNHNS and CDR2 SASEGT come from the germline V gene. CDR3 region: CASSEATQRGEKLFF. The CDR3, as DNA: TGTGCCAGCAGTGAAGCGACTCAACGCGGTGAAAAACTGTTTTTT.

J is TRBJ2-3 and V is TRBV10-2, with TRBD2 as a possible D gene (7 bases). Germline assignment: CDR1 WSHSY and CDR2 SAAADI. This CDR3 spans 13 amino acids. V lost 8 bases and J 1 base, leaving 10 bases between the germline ends. CDR3 residues: CASGGACTDTQYF. The CDR3 coding sequence is TGCGCCAGCGGGGGGGCGTGCACAGATACGCAGTATTTT.

This chain links TRBV5-4 with TRBJ1-2, with D unclear. The CDR3 spans 14 residues. Germline V gene lookup returns CDR1 SGHNT and CDR2 YYREEE (reference sequence). Trimming stripped 2 bases from V and 5 bases from J, with 13 bases between. Written as DNA, the CDR3 is TGTGCCAGCAGCTTTTACGGGTTTGGATATGGCTACACCTTC. Translating gives CASSFYGFGYGYTF.

The rearrangement joins TRBV6-5 to TRBJ1-1; 7 positions agree with TRBD1. Germline loops: CDR1 MNHEY, CDR2 SVGAGI. V gave up 4 bases and J gave up 2 bases; unmatched junction bases: 4. The CDR3 covers 14 residues. Here the CDR3 DNA reads TGTGCCAGCAGTTTCGACAGGGTAAACACTGAAGCTTTCTTT. Translation: CASSFDRVNTEAFF.

This clone showed up just a few times. The rearrangement links TRBV5-6 to TRBJ1-4, with 7 nucleotides matching TRBD1. This CDR3 region has 18 residues. Germline V gene data show CDR1 as SGHDT and CDR2 as YYEEEE. V shed 0 bases and J 0 bases; nucleotides not matched to a gene: 8. Written as DNA, the CDR3 is TGTGCCAGCAGCTTGGCCCTTGGACAGGAGGCAACTAATGAAAAACTGTTTTTT. It is translated as CASSLALGQEATNEKLFF.

The DNA for the CDR3 is TGTGCCAGCAGCTTGTTGGGCGATGGCTACACCTTC. Translated, it gives CASSLLGDGYTF. V is TRBV7-9 and J is TRBJ1-2; no reliable D call. Trimming shortened V by 3 bases and J by 6 bases, and 8 bases separated the two germline ends. Germline V gene data show CDR1 as SEHNR and CDR2 as FQNEAQ (reference sequence). This CDR3 has 12 amino acids.

The chain is built from TRBV5-1 and TRBJ1-6, with 8 bases matching TRBD1. The V gene end was trimmed by 3 bases and the J gene end by 7 bases; junction bases not matched to a gene: 6. In germline, CDR1 is SGHRS, CDR2 YFSETQ. The CDR3 has 15 amino acids. The CDR3 spells CASSYYRGSNSPLHF. CDR3 nucleotides: TGCGCCAGCAGCTACTACAGGGGGAGCAATTCACCCCTCCACTTT.